These T cell receptor beta chains were read from a single sample in a study of T cell responses to AZD1222 COVID-19 vaccine. Clones were sequenced by immunoSEQ multiplex PCR, and TCRdb holds only the in-frame ones, with some missing. Of about 70,000 clones listed, about four fifths are singletons. The specimen was peripheral blood, collected on day 0 of AZD1222 vaccination. The receptors come from an adult in good health. Each CDR3 is given with its conserved first and last residue. D genes are given only for firm matches. Where a row states a size, it is once, few, many or the class of an expanded clone; other rows omit it.

TRBJ1-2	TRBD1	-	TRBV7-8	CASSGQGGVLVYGYTF	TGTGCCAGCAGCGGACAGGGGGGAGTGCTGGTCTATGGCTACACCTTC
TRBJ2-5	-	-	TRBV27	CASSLLGRGETQYF	TGTGCCAGCAGTCTACTGGGACGGGGAGAGACCCAGTACTTC
TRBJ2-2	TRBD2	few	TRBV5-5	CASSFRLARTGELFF	TGTGCCAGCAGCTTCCGACTAGCCCGCACCGGGGAGCTGTTTTTT
TRBJ1-2	-	-	TRBV5-4	CASSLDQGNYGYTF	TGTGCCAGCAGCTTGGATCAGGGGAACTATGGCTACACCTTC
TRBJ2-3	-	-	TRBV27	CASSFSQVTDTQYF	TGTGCCAGCAGTTTTAGTCAGGTCACAGATACGCAGTATTTT
TRBJ2-1	TRBD2	-	TRBV11-2	CASSSRLAGGNEQFF	TGTGCCAGCAGCTCCCGACTAGCGGGGGGGAATGAGCAGTTCTTC
TRBJ2-2	-	-	TRBV18	CASSPLQGPNTGELFF	TGTGCCAGCTCACCACTCCAGGGCCCCAACACCGGGGAGCTGTTTTTT
TRBJ1-4	TRBD1	-	TRBV30	CAWTRTGLNEKLFF	TGTGCCTGGACACGGACAGGCCTTAATGAAAAACTGTTTTTT
TRBJ2-3	TRBD1	-	TRBV5-4	CASSLPGQGADTQYF	TGTGCCAGCAGCTTACCGGGACAGGGGGCAGATACGCAGTATTTT
TRBJ1-5	-	-	TRBV6-5	CASSYSVAGDQPQHF	TGTGCCAGCAGTTACTCGGTTGCAGGGGATCAGCCCCAGCATTTT
TRBJ2-3	-	-	TRBV30	CACSRDTDTQYF	TGTGCCTGTTCGCGGGACACAGATACGCAGTATTTT
TRBJ2-7	-	-	TRBV5-1	CASSPGTAYEQYF	TGCGCCAGCAGCCCCGGGACGGCCTACGAGCAGTACTTC
TRBJ2-1	TRBD2	-	TRBV5-1	CASSLLAGKHNEQFF	TGCGCCAGCAGTTTACTAGCGGGGAAGCACAATGAGCAGTTCTTC
TRBJ2-3	TRBD2	-	TRBV6-2/TRBV6-3	CASSWLAGDTQYF	TGTGCCAGCAGTTGGCTAGCGGGGGATACGCAGTATTTT
TRBJ2-7	-	-	TRBV10-1	CASSEMQGTYEQYF	TGCGCCAGCAGTGAAATGCAGGGGACCTACGAGCAGTACTTC
TRBJ1-5	-	once	TRBV10-2	CASGALGNQPQHF	TGCGCCAGCGGAGCGTTGGGAAATCAGCCCCAGCATTTT
TRBJ2-1	-	-	TRBV5-1	CASSLSGPGVEQFF	TGCGCCAGCAGCTTGTCGGGCCCAGGGGTTGAGCAGTTCTTC
TRBJ1-1	-	few	TRBV19	CASSDRLNTEAFF	TGTGCCAGTTCGGACAGACTGAACACTGAAGCTTTCTTT
TRBJ2-3	-	-	TRBV9	CASSVAWGSTDTQYF	TGTGCCAGCAGCGTAGCTTGGGGGAGCACAGATACGCAGTATTTT
TRBJ1-1	-	-	TRBV18	CASSPPHYTEAFF	TGTGCCAGCTCACCACCCCACTACACTGAAGCTTTCTTT
TRBJ1-4	TRBD1	few	TRBV28	CASSTTGGVDNEKLFF	TGTGCCAGCAGCACCACAGGGGGCGTGGATAATGAAAAACTGTTTTTT
TRBJ2-5	TRBD2	-	TRBV19	CASSTGLAGQETQYF	TGTGCCAGTAGTACGGGACTAGCGGGGCAAGAGACCCAGTACTTC
TRBJ1-5	-	-	TRBV7-2	CASSFPTVNQPQHF	TGTGCCAGCAGCTTCCCGACGGTGAATCAGCCCCAGCATTTT
TRBJ2-7	-	-	TRBV12-3/TRBV12-4	CASRLLDGEQYF	TGTGCCAGCAGATTACTAGATGGCGAGCAGTACTTC
TRBJ2-2	TRBD1	-	TRBV19	CASSISSGQGNTGELFF	TGTGCCAGTAGTATATCTTCGGGACAGGGGAACACCGGGGAGCTGTTTTTT
TRBJ1-2	-	-	TRBV7-2	CASSSRTVSYGYTF	TGTGCCAGCAGCTCCCGGACAGTCTCCTATGGCTACACCTTC
TRBJ2-3	-	few	TRBV9	CASSVGTSGTDTQYF	TGTGCCAGCAGCGTAGGAACCAGTGGGACAGATACGCAGTATTTT
TRBJ1-3	-	few	TRBV2	CASSGSRGGNTIYF	TGTGCCAGCAGCGGAAGTAGGGGTGGAAACACCATATATTTT
TRBJ1-1	-	-	TRBV27	CASSLFSGRSTLNTEAFF	TGTGCCAGCAGTTTATTTTCAGGGCGCTCAACCCTCAACACTGAAGCTTTCTTT
TRBJ1-1	-	-	TRBV30	CAWSADNTEAFF	TGTGCCTGGAGTGCCGATAACACTGAAGCTTTCTTT
TRBJ1-1	-	-	TRBV25-1	CASSDPHTEAFF	TGTGCCAGCAGTGACCCTCACACTGAAGCTTTCTTT
TRBJ2-6	-	-	TRBV11-1	CASSPAGAGANVLTF	TGTGCCAGCAGCCCGGCCGGAGCTGGGGCCAACGTCCTGACTTTC
TRBJ2-7	TRBD1	-	TRBV6-6	CASSYRDRGLGEQYF	TGTGCCAGCAGTTACCGGGACAGGGGTTTGGGCGAGCAGTACTTC
TRBJ1-1	-	-	TRBV6-1	CASSGGRGPEGTEAFF	TGTGCCAGCAGTGGGGGACGGGGGCCCGAGGGCACTGAAGCTTTCTTT
TRBJ2-5	-	-	TRBV19	CASSSTGMQETQYF	TGTGCCAGTAGTAGTACAGGGATGCAAGAGACCCAGTACTTC
TRBJ1-5	TRBD1	-	TRBV7-8	CASSGDRGNQPQHF	TGTGCCAGCAGCGGAGACAGGGGCAATCAGCCCCAGCATTTT
TRBJ2-7	-	-	TRBV19	CASQKGTSDFYEQYF	TGTGCCAGTCAAAAGGGGACCTCCGACTTCTACGAGCAGTACTTC
TRBJ2-2	TRBD1	-	TRBV27	CASSRDRNTGELFF	TGTGCCAGCAGCCGGGACAGAAACACCGGGGAGCTGTTTTTT
TRBJ1-5	-	-	TRBV2	CASSVGEGNQPQHF	TGTGCCAGCAGTGTCGGGGAGGGCAATCAGCCCCAGCATTTT
TRBJ2-2	-	-	TRBV18	CASSPPGVARTGELFF	TGTGCCAGCTCACCCCCAGGGGTAGCAAGAACCGGGGAGCTGTTTTTT
TRBJ1-1	-	-	TRBV7-5	CARPRHTEAFF	TGTGCCAGACCCAGGCACACTGAAGCTTTCTTT